The 20 T cell receptor beta chains below come from one sample, sequenced in a study of a mutant IDH1 vaccine in newly diagnosed glioma. The time point: week 23, last vaccination. The content of each vaccine dose was 300 ug of mutant IDH1 20-mer peptide, and topical imiquimod accompanied it. Antigens for these TCRs are unknown. Libraries were prepared by immunoSEQ multiplex PCR; TCRdb keeps only in-frame clonotypes and omits some of them. Here the sample spans 20,000 to 25,000 clones, around 80% being singletons. Sequenced material: PBMCs, taken from a glioma patient whose treatment included an IDH1 peptide vaccine. The receptors originated from a man aged 25-45 years with glioma.

The chain has TRBV20-1 and TRBJ1-1; no definite D call. Germline V gene data show CDR1 as DFQATT and CDR2 as SNEGSKA (reference sequence). This CDR3 contains 11 residues. The V and J ends lost 3 bases and 5 bases respectively, with 7 bases between them. This CDR3 reads CSASQRTEAFF. CDR3 nucleotides: TGCAGTGCTAGCCAGAGGACTGAAGCTTTCTTT.

The chain employs TRBV27 and TRBJ1-3; D uncertain. Trimming pared 7 bases from V and 4 bases from J, leaving 11 bases between. The CDR3 is 13 amino acids. Germline V gene lookup returns CDR1 MNHEY and CDR2 SMNVEV (reference sequence). The CDR3 loop is CASKDLGGNTIYF. CDR3 sequence (DNA): TGTGCCAGCAAAGACTTAGGGGGAAACACCATATATTTT.

This clone was counted a few times. This chain joins TRBV5-6 and TRBJ1-1, with 9 bases matching TRBD1. Germline values: CDR1 SGHDT, CDR2 YYEEEE. The trim removed 4 bases at V and 5 bases at J, leaving 6 bases unmatched. This CDR3 region has 14 residues. CDR3 nucleotide sequence: TGTGCCAGCAGCCCCGACAGGGGGAGGACTGAAGCTTTCTTT. It specifies CASSPDRGRTEAFF.

The V and J genes are TRBV4-1 and TRBJ1-5; D gene uncertain. This CDR3 region has 15 residues. Germline V gene lookup returns CDR1 MGHRA and CDR2 YSYEKL. Between the trimmed V and J ends, which lost 1 base and 4 bases, there was a span of 11 bases. The CDR3 here is CASSQGAVGNQPQHF. CDR3 coding DNA: TGCGCCAGCAGCCAAGGAGCGGTGGGAAATCAGCCCCAGCATTTT.

This chain uses TRBV20-1 with TRBJ2-7; D gene unclear. The CDR3 is 11 residues long. V lost 3 bases and J 0 bases, leaving 3 bases between the germline ends. Germline CDR1 reads DFQATT; CDR2 reads SNEGSKA (reference sequence). In nucleotides, the CDR3 is TGCAGTGCTAGGAGCTCCTACGAGCAGTACTTC. It yields the protein CSARSSYEQYF.

This rearrangement joins TRBV7-9 to TRBJ2-1; D not resolved. Deletions cut 5 bases from V and 0 bases from J, with 14 bases between. The germline V gene has CDR1 SEHNR and CDR2 FQNEAQ (reference sequence). This CDR3 is built from 16 residues. The DNA of the CDR3 is TGTGCCAGCAGCCCGTGGACGAAGAGCTCCTACAATGAGCAGTTCTTC. Translating it yields CASSPWTKSSYNEQFF.

The chain uses TRBV7-6 and TRBJ2-1, with TRBD1 identical over 9 bases. CDR1 and CDR2 (germline): SGHVS, FNYEAQ. J was trimmed by 5 bases and V by 1 base; bases with no gene match: 9. The CDR3 contains 17 residues. The CDR3 loop is CASSLEVQGADDNEQFF. In DNA, the CDR3 is TGTGCCAGCAGCTTAGAAGTACAGGGGGCCGATGACAATGAGCAGTTCTTC.

The chain has TRBV19 and TRBJ2-5; 8 nucleotides line up with TRBD1. Looked up from germline, CDR1 is LNHDA and CDR2 is SQIVND (reference sequence). V trimming: 5 bases; J trimming: 7 bases; junction bases outside the gene matches: 12. The CDR3 runs 15 residues. The CDR3 loop is CASSRTGLRRLTQYF. The CDR3 bases are TGTGCCAGTAGTCGGACAGGGTTAAGACGACTGACCCAGTACTTC.

In its sample, this clone is medium-sized. The chain employs TRBV10-3 and TRBJ2-2; the D gene could be TRBD1 or TRBD2 (5 bases each). CDR3 size: 15 residues. Germline V gene lookup returns CDR1 ENHRY and CDR2 SYGVKD. Trimming shortened V by 6 bases and J by 2 bases, and 13 bases separated the two germline ends. CDR3 protein: CAISVGTPNTGELFF. DNA of the CDR3: TGTGCCATCAGCGTTGGGACCCCCAACACCGGGGAGCTGTTTTTT.

The chain employs TRBV7-7 and TRBJ2-5; D is uncertain. The length of the CDR3 is 13 residues. Trimming stripped 0 bases from V and 4 bases from J, with 6 bases between. The germline CDR1 and CDR2 sequences are SSHAT and FNYEAQ (reference sequence). CDR3 bases: TGTGCCAGCAGCTTAGCGTTGGGAGAGACCCAGTACTTC. This encodes CASSLALGETQYF.

The chain is built from TRBV5-1 and TRBJ2-2; perhaps D is TRBD1 or TRBD2 (5 bases each). The CDR3 loop spans 15 amino acids. The V gene lost 5 bases and the J gene lost 6 bases, with 17 bases spanning the gap. CDR1 SGHRS and CDR2 YFSETQ come from the germline V gene. The CDR3 DNA is TGCGCCAGCAGTTCCCAGGGAGAGTGGTCCGGGGAGCTGTTTTTT. This codes for CASSSQGEWSGELFF.

The J gene is TRBJ2-3, the V gene TRBV7-6; the D gene could be TRBD1 or TRBD2 (5 bases each). V shed 1 base and J shed 2 bases, with 13 bases lying between them. Germline CDR1 SGHVS, CDR2 FNYEAQ. The CDR3 runs to 16 residues. The DNA of the CDR3 is TGTGCCAGCAGCTTAGGTGGGGGAGAGGCCACAGATACGCAGTATTTT. This sequence encodes CASSLGGGEATDTQYF.

The chain carries TRBV27 and TRBJ1-5, with 12 bases that match TRBD1. Germline values: CDR1 MNHEY, CDR2 SMNVEV (reference sequence). The junction had 6 bases not matched to a gene; V was cut back by 3 bases and J by 6 bases. The CDR3 has 16 residues. CDR3: CASSFSGTGGVQPQHF. The CDR3 DNA reads TGTGCCAGCAGTTTCTCCGGGACAGGGGGCGTTCAGCCCCAGCATTTT.

The J gene is TRBJ2-5, the V gene TRBV27; D might be TRBD1 (6 bases). The V end lost 4 bases, the J end lost 5 bases, and 14 bases lay between the germline ends. The CDR3 totals 14 residues. Germline CDR1 and CDR2: MNHEY and SMNVEV (reference sequence). The CDR3 nucleotides read TGTGCCAGCAGTTCCCAGGGGCCCGGGGAGACCCAGTACTTC. Protein product: CASSSQGPGETQYF.

V is TRBV15 and J is TRBJ2-3; the D gene is possibly TRBD2 (5 bases). Trimming took 4 bases from V and 4 from J, leaving 12 bases between them. Germline CDR1 and CDR2: LNHNV and YYDKDF (reference sequence). This CDR3 comprises 14 residues. The CDR3: CATSTGISADTQYF. The CDR3 DNA sequence: TGTGCCACCAGCACCGGGATTTCCGCAGATACGCAGTATTTT.

The V and J genes are TRBV4-2 and TRBJ1-5; TRBD1 agrees at 8 bases. V trimming: 4 bases; J trimming: 3 bases; junction bases outside the gene matches: 5. This CDR3 contains 15 residues. CDR1 and CDR2 from the germline V gene are LGHNA and YNFKEQ. The CDR3 DNA follows: TGTGCCAGCAGCCTTGGACAGGGCCCCAATCAGCCCCAGCATTTT. Residues: CASSLGQGPNQPQHF.

CDR3 coding DNA: TGTGCCACCGCTCGGGCGGGAGACAACAATGAGCAGTTCTTC. Its translation: CATARAGDNNEQFF. V and J are TRBV5-6 and TRBJ2-1, with 7 bases fitting TRBD2. The CDR3 has 14 amino acids. The ends lost 9 bases at V and 5 bases at J; junction bases unmatched: 11. CDR1 and CDR2 from the germline V gene are SGHDT and YYEEEE.

This chain joins TRBV2 and TRBJ1-4; D is ambiguous. CDR1 and CDR2 from the germline V gene are SNHLY and FYNNEI. Trimming removed 5 bases at V and 3 bases at J, with 7 bases between. The CDR3 loop spans 13 amino acids. The CDR3 is CASSSQPNEKLFF. In nucleotides, the CDR3 is TGTGCCAGCAGTTCACAGCCTAATGAAAAACTGTTTTTT.

The J gene is TRBJ1-3, the V gene TRBV10-3; D not resolved. The germline V gene has CDR1 ENHRY and CDR2 SYGVKD. The CDR3 is 19 amino acids. V was cut by 0 bases and J by 5 bases, with 23 bases left in between. For the CDR3, the DNA is TGTGCCATCAGTGAGTCCTTAGGCACCGGGTCCGCGGAAAGAAACACCATATATTTT. This codes for CAISESLGTGSAERNTIYF.

V gene TRBV5-5 combines with J gene TRBJ2-1; D remains ambiguous. V lost 4 bases and J lost 2, with 10 bases in between. Germline V CDR1 and CDR2: SGHKS, YYEKEE (reference sequence). This CDR3 has 14 residues. The DNA of the CDR3 is TGTGCCAGCAGCCGTACGTCAGCCTACAATGAGCAGTTCTTC. This sequence encodes CASSRTSAYNEQFF.